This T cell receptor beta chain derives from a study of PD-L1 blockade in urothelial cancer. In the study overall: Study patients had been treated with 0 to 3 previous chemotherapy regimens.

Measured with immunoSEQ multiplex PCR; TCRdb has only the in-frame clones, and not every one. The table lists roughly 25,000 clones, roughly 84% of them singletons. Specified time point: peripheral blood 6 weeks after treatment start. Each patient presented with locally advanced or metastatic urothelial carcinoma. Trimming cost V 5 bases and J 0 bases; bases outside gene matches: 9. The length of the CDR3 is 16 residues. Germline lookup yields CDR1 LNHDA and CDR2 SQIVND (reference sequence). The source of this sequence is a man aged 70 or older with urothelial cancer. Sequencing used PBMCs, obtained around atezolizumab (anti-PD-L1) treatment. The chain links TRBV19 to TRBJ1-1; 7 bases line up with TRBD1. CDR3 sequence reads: CASSSQGTAMNTEAFF. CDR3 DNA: TGTGCCAGTAGTTCTCAAGGGACAGCCATGAACACTGAAGCTTTCTTT.